The 15 T cell receptor beta chains in this list originate from one sample, sequenced in a study of blood T cell repertoires in COVID-19. Generated by immunoSEQ multiplex PCR, the TCRdb table keeps only in-frame clones and is missing some. Of roughly 150,000 clones listed, approximately 81% were seen once; the top ten hold 8.3%. Sequencing was carried out using peripheral blood. The receptors were sampled from a woman in her fifties or sixties with COVID-19, enrolled during active disease.

The V call is TRBV6-5, the J call TRBJ2-1; TRBD2 matches at 10 bases. Losses at the gene ends were 8 bases for V and 7 bases for J; bases not matched to a gene: 5. The length of the CDR3 is 13 residues. Germline-derived CDR1 and CDR2 are MNHEY and SVGAGI. The CDR3 here is CASEGSGRNEQFF. The CDR3 DNA is TGTGCCAGCGAGGGTAGCGGGAGGAATGAGCAGTTCTTC.

The chain joins TRBV11-2 to TRBJ2-5; 11 bases are shared with TRBD2. The V segment lost 1 base and the J segment 5 bases; nucleotides outside the gene matches: 3. Germline V gives CDR1 SGHAT, CDR2 FQNNGV. CDR3 length: 15 residues. CDR3 loop: CASSLGLAGYETQYF. The CDR3 DNA is TGTGCCAGCAGCTTAGGACTAGCGGGGTACGAGACCCAGTACTTC.

The CDR3: CASSQGGTSGRKEQFF. CDR3 nucleotides: TGTGCCAGCAGCCAGGGGGGAACTAGCGGGAGAAAAGAGCAGTTCTTC. The chain recombines TRBV4-2 with TRBJ2-1; 11 bases line up with TRBD2. J lost 10 bases, V lost 3 bases, and 11 bases had no gene match. Germline CDR1 reads LGHNA; CDR2 reads YNFKEQ. This CDR3 contains 16 residues.

The gene calls are TRBV27 and TRBJ1-5; 8 bases align to TRBD1. This CDR3 comprises 14 residues. V was pared by 5 bases and J by 7 bases, with 7 bases of the junction left unmatched. Looked up from germline, CDR1 is MNHEY and CDR2 is SMNVEV (reference sequence). Here the CDR3 reads CASSLGQAGQPQHF. The DNA for the CDR3 is TGTGCCAGCAGTCTGGGACAGGCGGGCCAGCCCCAGCATTTT.

The genes are TRBV7-9 and TRBJ1-6, with 8 bases matching TRBD1. The CDR3 is 16 amino acids. The ends lost 4 bases at V and 7 bases at J; junction bases unmatched: 9. Germline V lookup: CDR1 SEHNR, CDR2 FQNEAQ (reference sequence). CDR3 nucleotides: TGTGCCAGCAGCTCCCCCGGACAGGGAACAAATTCACCCCTCCACTTT. It specifies CASSSPGQGTNSPLHF. The complete variable domain, with remaining parts taken from reference TRBV7-9 and TRBJ1-6, reads DTGVSQNPRHKITKRGQNVTFRCDPISEHNRLYWYRQTLGQGPEFLTYFQNEAQLEKSRLLSDRFSAERPKGSFSTLEIQRTEQGDSAMYLCASSSPGQGTNSPLHFGNGTRLTVT.

This clone was observed a single time. This chain connects TRBV19 to TRBJ2-1; TRBD1 might be the D (6 bases). Germline V gives CDR1 LNHDA, CDR2 SQIVND (reference sequence). The CDR3 spans 15 residues. V lost 4 bases and J 4 bases, leaving 14 bases between the germline ends. The CDR3 region is CASSNQGSRYNEQFF. CDR3 nucleotide sequence: TGTGCCAGTAGTAACCAGGGGTCTCGGTACAATGAGCAGTTCTTC.

The chain carries TRBV19 and TRBJ1-5; D is ambiguous. The V end lost 6 bases, the J end lost 5 bases, and 11 bases lay between the germline ends. The CDR3 runs 13 residues. The germline V gene has CDR1 LNHDA and CDR2 SQIVND (reference sequence). CDR3 residues: CASRFQRDQPQHF. The CDR3 nucleotides are TGTGCCAGTAGATTTCAGAGGGATCAGCCCCAGCATTTT. Full variable domain (rest looked up from reference TRBV19 and TRBJ1-5): DGGITQSPKYLFRKEGQNVTLSCEQNLNHDAMYWYRQDPGQGLRLIYYSQIVNDFQKGDIAEGYSVSREKKESFPLTVTSAQKNPTAFYLCASRFQRDQPQHFGDGTRLSIL.

In this sample, this clone turned up once. This chain uses TRBV9 with TRBJ1-5; 11 bases map to TRBD1. The trim removed 4 bases at V and 5 bases at J, leaving 5 bases unmatched. The germline CDR1 and CDR2 sequences are SGDLS and YYNGEE. The CDR3 loop spans 15 amino acids. The CDR3 sequence is CASSPSDRGHQPQHF. DNA for the CDR3: TGTGCCAGCAGCCCCTCGGACAGGGGGCATCAGCCCCAGCATTTT. The complete variable domain, with remaining parts taken from reference TRBV9 and TRBJ1-5, reads DSGVTQTPKHLITATGQRVTLRCSPRSGDLSVYWYQQSLDQGLQFLIQYYNGEERAKGNILERFSAQQFPDLHSELNLSSLELGDSALYFCASSPSDRGHQPQHFGDGTRLSIL.

This rearrangement joins TRBV19 to TRBJ2-1; 7 bases line up with TRBD2. Per the germline V gene, CDR1 is LNHDA and CDR2 is SQIVND (reference sequence). The CDR3 contains 15 residues. V lost 1 base, J lost 2 bases, and 2 bases stayed unmatched. This CDR3 is CASSIGGGTYNEQFF. The DNA for the CDR3 is TGTGCCAGTAGTATAGGGGGGGGGACCTACAATGAGCAGTTCTTC.

The chain has TRBV21-1 and TRBJ1-2. TRBV21-1 is a pseudogene locus. The CDR3 length is 13 residues. The DNA of the CDR3 is TGTGCCAGCAGCAAAGTTGATAGCTATGGCTACACCTTC. Translation: CASSKVDSYGYTF.

The V gene is TRBV6-5, the J gene TRBJ2-3, with 9 bases fitting TRBD1. Germline CDR1 and CDR2: MNHEY and SVGAGI. Unmatched junction bases numbered 8, after V lost 6 bases and J lost 4 bases. CDR3 size: 15 residues. Here the CDR3 DNA reads TGTGCCAGCAGAGCCCGGGACAGGGCCCCAGATACGCAGTATTTT. This translates into CASRARDRAPDTQYF.

The CDR3 DNA reads TGTGCCAGCAGCTTAGCCAGGGCCACTGAAGCTTTCTTT. The encoded protein is CASSLARATEAFF. This chain connects TRBV7-8 to TRBJ1-1; a weak D match, TRBD1 (5 bases). This CDR3 has 13 amino acids. From germline, CDR1 is SGHVS and CDR2 FQNEAQ. Trimming pared 0 bases from V and 4 bases from J, leaving 6 bases between.

V usage is TRBV15 and J usage is TRBJ1-2; weak D call: TRBD1 (5 bases). V lost 3 bases and J 6 bases, leaving 11 bases between the germline ends. The CDR3 loop spans 13 amino acids. Germline V gene sequence: CDR1 LNHNV, CDR2 YYDKDF (reference sequence). In DNA, the CDR3 is TGTGCCACCAGCAGGGGGGGGGATAATGGCTACACCTTC. Translated, it gives CATSRGGDNGYTF.

V usage is TRBV14 and J usage is TRBJ1-1; the D gene is possibly TRBD1 (6 bases). CDR1 is SGHDN and CDR2 is FVKESK in the germline V gene. This CDR3 has 15 residues. V lost 4 bases, J lost 2 bases, and 14 bases lay in between. This CDR3 reads CASSRHSTGNTEAFF. For the CDR3, the DNA is TGTGCCAGCAGCCGCCACTCGACAGGAAACACTGAAGCTTTCTTT. Full variable domain (missing parts from reference TRBV14 and TRBJ1-1): EAGVTQFPSHSVIEKGQTVTLRCDPISGHDNLYWYRRVMGKEIKFLLHFVKESKQDESGMPNNRFLAERTGGTYSTLKVQPAELEDSGVYFCASSRHSTGNTEAFFGQGTRLTVV.

J is TRBJ1-3 and V is TRBV9; D unclear. The CDR3 has 15 amino acids. From germline, CDR1 is SGDLS and CDR2 YYNGEE. V was clipped by 0 bases and J by 4 bases, with 11 bases between them. This CDR3 reads CASSVDPNSGNTIYF. In DNA form, the CDR3 reads TGTGCCAGCAGCGTAGATCCCAACTCGGGAAACACCATATATTTT.